One and the same sample provided the 2 T cell receptor beta chains below, sequenced in a study of beta chain features in type 1 diabetes. TCRB transcripts that were expressed got sequenced, as all of the isolated RNA had been reverse transcribed. Here immunoSEQ multiplex PCR was the method, and the copy in TCRdb shows in-frame clones only, minus some. The profile shows roughly 450,000 clones, roughly an eighth of them singletons. Sequencing used naive CD4+ T cells from blood. The receptors shown here come from a woman aged 18 to 35 in good health.

The V call is TRBV27, the J call TRBJ1-2; a possible D gene is TRBD1 (5 bases). CDR3 length: 14 amino acids. V was pared by 2 bases and J by 4 bases, with 11 bases between. Per the germline V gene, CDR1 is MNHEY and CDR2 is SMNVEV (reference sequence). The CDR3 reads CASSLKGQSYGYTF. The DNA of the CDR3 is TGTGCCAGCAGTTTAAAGGGGCAGAGCTATGGCTACACCTTC.

This clone was detected only a few times. V usage is TRBV30 and J usage is TRBJ2-5, with TRBD2 identical over 12 bases. The J call may be wrong; the DNA end is better matched by TRBJ2-7. Germline V lookup: CDR1 GTSNPN, CDR2 SVGIG (reference sequence). This CDR3 contains 13 residues. The CDR3: CACKLAGGYEQYF. The DNA for the CDR3 is TGTGCCTGCAAACTAGCGGGGGGATACGAGCAGTACTTC.